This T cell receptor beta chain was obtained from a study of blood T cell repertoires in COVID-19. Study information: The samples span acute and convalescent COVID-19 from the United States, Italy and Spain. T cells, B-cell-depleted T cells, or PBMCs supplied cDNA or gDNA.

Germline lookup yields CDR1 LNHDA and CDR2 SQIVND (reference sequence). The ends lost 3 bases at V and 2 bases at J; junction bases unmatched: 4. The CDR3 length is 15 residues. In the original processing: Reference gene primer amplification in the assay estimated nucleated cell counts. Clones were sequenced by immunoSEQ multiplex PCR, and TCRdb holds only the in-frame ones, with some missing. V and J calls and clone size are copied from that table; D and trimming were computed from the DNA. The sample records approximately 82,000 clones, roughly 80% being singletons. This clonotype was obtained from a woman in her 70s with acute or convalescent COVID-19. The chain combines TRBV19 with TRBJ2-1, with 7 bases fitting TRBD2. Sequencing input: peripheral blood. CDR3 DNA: TGTGCCAGTAGTATCGGGGGGACGACCTACAATGAGCAGTTCTTC. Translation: CASSIGGTTYNEQFF.